This TCR beta chain was retrieved from a study of T cell responses to AZD1222 COVID-19 vaccine. Trimming removed 0 bases at V and 5 bases at J, with 5 bases between. This CDR3 comprises 12 residues. Germline assignment: CDR1 GTSNPN and CDR2 SVGIG (reference sequence). Clones were read by immunoSEQ multiplex PCR, and TCRdb kept only the in-frame ones, dropping some. The data hold 150,000 to 200,000 clones, with about 91% observed a single time. V and J are TRBV30 and TRBJ1-5; D is unresolved. The receptor was derived from an adult who received the AZD1222 COVID-19 vaccine. Here the sequenced sample was peripheral blood, taken 28 days after the second AZD1222 dose. The CDR3 nucleotides are TGTGCCTGGAGTGTACTTGATCAGCCCCAGCATTTT. Translation: CAWSVLDQPQHF.